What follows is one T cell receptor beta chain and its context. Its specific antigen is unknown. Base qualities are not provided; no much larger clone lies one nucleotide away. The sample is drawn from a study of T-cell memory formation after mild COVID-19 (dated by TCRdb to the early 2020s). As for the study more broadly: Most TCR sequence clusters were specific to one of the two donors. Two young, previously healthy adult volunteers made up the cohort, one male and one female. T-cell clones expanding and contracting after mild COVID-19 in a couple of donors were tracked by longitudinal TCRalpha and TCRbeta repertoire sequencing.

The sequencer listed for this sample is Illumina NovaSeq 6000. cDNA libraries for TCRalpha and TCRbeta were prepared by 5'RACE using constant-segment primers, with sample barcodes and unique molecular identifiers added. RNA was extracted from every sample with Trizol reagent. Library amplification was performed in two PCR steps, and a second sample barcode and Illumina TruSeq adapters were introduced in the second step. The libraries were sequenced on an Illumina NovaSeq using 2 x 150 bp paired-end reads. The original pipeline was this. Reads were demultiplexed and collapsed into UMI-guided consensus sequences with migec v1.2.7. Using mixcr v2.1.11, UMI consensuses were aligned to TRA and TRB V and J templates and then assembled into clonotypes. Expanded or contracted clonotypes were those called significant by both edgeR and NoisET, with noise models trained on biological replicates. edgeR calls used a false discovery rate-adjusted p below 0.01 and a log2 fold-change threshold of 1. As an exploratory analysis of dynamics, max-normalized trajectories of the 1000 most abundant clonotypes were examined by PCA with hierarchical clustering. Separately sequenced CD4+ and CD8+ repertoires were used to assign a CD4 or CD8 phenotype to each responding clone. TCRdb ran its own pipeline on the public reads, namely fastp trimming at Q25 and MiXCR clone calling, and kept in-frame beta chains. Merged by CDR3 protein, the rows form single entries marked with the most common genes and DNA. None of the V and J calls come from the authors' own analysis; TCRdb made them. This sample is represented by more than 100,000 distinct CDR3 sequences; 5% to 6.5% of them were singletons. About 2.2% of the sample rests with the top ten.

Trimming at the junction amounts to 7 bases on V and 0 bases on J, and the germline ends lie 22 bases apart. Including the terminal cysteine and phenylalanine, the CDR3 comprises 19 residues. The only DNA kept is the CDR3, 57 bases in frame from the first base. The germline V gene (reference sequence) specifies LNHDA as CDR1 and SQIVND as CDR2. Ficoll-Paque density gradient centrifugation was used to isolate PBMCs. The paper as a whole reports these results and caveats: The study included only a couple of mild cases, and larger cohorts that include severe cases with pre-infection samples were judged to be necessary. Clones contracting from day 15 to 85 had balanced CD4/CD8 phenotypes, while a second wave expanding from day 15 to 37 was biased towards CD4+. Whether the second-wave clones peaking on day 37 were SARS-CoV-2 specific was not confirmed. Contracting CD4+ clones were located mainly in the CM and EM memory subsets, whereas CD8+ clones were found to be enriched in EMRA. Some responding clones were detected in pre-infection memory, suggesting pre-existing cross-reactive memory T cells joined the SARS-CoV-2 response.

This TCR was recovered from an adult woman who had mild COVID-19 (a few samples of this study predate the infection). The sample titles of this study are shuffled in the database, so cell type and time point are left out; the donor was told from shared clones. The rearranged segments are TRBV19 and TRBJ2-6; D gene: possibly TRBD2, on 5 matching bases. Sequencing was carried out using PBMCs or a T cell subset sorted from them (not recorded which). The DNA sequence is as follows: TGTGCCAGTAAGGCGGGCTCCGGGCGTTATAACTCTGGGGCCAACGTCCTGACTTTC. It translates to CASKAGSGRYNSGANVLTF.